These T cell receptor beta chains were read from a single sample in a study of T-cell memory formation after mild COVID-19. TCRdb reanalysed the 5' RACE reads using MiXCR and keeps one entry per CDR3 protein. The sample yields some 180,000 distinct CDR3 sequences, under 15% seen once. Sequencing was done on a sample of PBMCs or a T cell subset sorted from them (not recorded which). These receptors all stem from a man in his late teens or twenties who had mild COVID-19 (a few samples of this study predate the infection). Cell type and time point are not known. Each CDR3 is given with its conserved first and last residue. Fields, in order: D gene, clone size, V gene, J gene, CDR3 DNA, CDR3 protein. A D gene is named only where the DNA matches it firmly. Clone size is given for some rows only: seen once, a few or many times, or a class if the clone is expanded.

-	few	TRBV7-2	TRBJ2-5	TGTGCCAGCAGCGCCTGGGGGGCGGGGGAGACCCAGTACTTC	CASSAWGAGETQYF
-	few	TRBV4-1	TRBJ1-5	TGCGCCAGCAGCCGGGACGCAATTAGCAATCAGCCCCAGCATTTT	CASSRDAISNQPQHF
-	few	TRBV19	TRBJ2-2	TGTGCCAGTAGTATCGGAACTCTAGTTACCGGGGAGCTGTTTTTT	CASSIGTLVTGELFF
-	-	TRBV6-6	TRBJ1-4	TGTGCCAGCACCACCAGTTGGGGGGAGGTCAAACTGTTTTTT	CASTTSWGEVKLFF
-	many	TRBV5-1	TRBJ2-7	TGCGCCAGCAGCTTGAGGGGGGGCCGTAACAACTACGAGCAGTACTTC	CASSLRGGRNNYEQYF
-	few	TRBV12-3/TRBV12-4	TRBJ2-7	TGTGCCAGCAGTTCAAATCAGGGTGGGGAGCAGTACTTC	CASSSNQGGEQYF
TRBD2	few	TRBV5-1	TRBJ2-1	TGCGCCAGCAGCTTGGCGGCTAGCGGGAACAATGAGCAGTTCTTC	CASSLAASGNNEQFF
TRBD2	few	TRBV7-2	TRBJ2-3	TGTGCCAGCAGCTTAGCCAGCGGGGGACTGGTAGATACGCAGTATTTT	CASSLASGGLVDTQYF
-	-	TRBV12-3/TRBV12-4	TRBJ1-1	TGTGCCAGCACGTTACCCCTAGGGGCGGGAAACACTGAAGCTTTCTTT	CASTLPLGAGNTEAFF
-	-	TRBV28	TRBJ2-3	TGTGCCAGCAGTTTACCGGGGCCCAGCACAGATACGCAGTATTTT	CASSLPGPSTDTQYF
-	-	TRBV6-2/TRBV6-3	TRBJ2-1	TGTGCCAGCAAGGGGACAACCTACAATGAGCAGTTCTTC	CASKGTTYNEQFF
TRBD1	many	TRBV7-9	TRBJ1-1	TGTGCCAGCAGCTTAGAGGGGGCGCGGGACACTGAAGCTTTCTTT	CASSLEGARDTEAFF
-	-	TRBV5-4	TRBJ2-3	TGTGCCAGCAGCCCCCCCTCTGGGGGAGATACGCAGTATTTT	CASSPPSGGDTQYF
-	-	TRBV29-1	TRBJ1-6	TGCAGCGTTGGCCTAGGGGTGAATTCACCCCTCCACTTT	CSVGLGVNSPLHF
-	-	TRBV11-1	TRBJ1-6	TGTGCCAGCAGCTTTTTACAGTCACCCCTCCACTTT	CASSFLQSPLHF
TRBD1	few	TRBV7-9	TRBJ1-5	TGTGCCAGCAGACTGGAGGGGGCTCGAAATCAGCCCCAGCATTTT	CASRLEGARNQPQHF
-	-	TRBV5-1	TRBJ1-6	TGCGCCAGCAGCTACACCGGGCCCTCCTATAATTCACCCCTCCACTTT	CASSYTGPSYNSPLHF
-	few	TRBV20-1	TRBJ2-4	TGCAGTGCCCGACGGACAGTCGCCAAAAACATTCAGTACTTC	CSARRTVAKNIQYF
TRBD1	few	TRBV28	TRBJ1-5	TGTGCCAGCAGTTCGTCGGGACAGGGGAATCAGCCCCAGCATTTT	CASSSSGQGNQPQHF
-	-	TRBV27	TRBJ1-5	TGTGCCACCAGTGACTTCGTAGGACAGCCCCAGCATTTT	CATSDFVGQPQHF
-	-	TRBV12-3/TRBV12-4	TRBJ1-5	TGTGCCAGCAGTTTAAGGCCTTTGGGCAGGGTTAGCAATCAGCCCCAGCATTTT	CASSLRPLGRVSNQPQHF
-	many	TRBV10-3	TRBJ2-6	TGTGCCATCAGTCGTGTCCAGGGGTCTGGGGCCAACGTCCTGACTTTC	CAISRVQGSGANVLTF
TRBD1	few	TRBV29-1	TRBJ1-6	TGCAGCGTGGGCCGGGACAGGGATTCACCCCTCCACTTT	CSVGRDRDSPLHF
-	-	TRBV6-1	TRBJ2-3	TGTGCCAGCAGTGGTTGGCAGGGGGGTCCAGATACGCAGTATTTT	CASSGWQGGPDTQYF
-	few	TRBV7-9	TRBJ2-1	TGTGCCAGCAGGCACAGTGCCGGTTTGGAGCAGTTCTTC	CASRHSAGLEQFF
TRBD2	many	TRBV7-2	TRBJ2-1	TGTGCCAGCAGCCCCGGACTAGCGGGGGCCAATGAGCAGTTCTTC	CASSPGLAGANEQFF
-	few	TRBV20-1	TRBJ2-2	TGCAGTGCTAGAGATAATCTCGGGGAGCTGTTTTTT	CSARDNLGELFF
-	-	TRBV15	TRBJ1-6	TGTGCCACCAGGTCGGGACAAAGCTCCTATAATTCACCCCTCCACTTT	CATRSGQSSYNSPLHF
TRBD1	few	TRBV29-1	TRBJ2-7	TGCAGCGTTGGCCAGGGGGCGTACGAGCAGTACTTC	CSVGQGAYEQYF
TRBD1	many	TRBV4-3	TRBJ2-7	TGCGCCAGCAGCCAAGTCACTCGGGCAGGGGGTCGAGGCGAGCAGTACTTC	CASSQVTRAGGRGEQYF
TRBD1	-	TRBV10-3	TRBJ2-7	TGTGCCATCAGCCGGACGGACAGGGTCGAGCAGTACTTC	CAISRTDRVEQYF
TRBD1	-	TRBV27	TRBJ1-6	TGTGCCAGCAGTTTGCGGGACAGTTATAATTCACCCCTCCACTTT	CASSLRDSYNSPLHF
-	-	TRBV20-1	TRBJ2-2	TGCAGTGCCCAACCGGGGGGCTTTAACACCGGGGAGCTGTTTTTT	CSAQPGGFNTGELFF
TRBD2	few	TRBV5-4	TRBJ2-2	TGTGCCAGCAGGTTGGGAGGGGCTGACACCGGGGAGCTGTTTTTT	CASRLGGADTGELFF
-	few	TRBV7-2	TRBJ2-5	TGTGCCAGCAGACCAAGGACCACCCCCGGGGCCCAGTACTTC	CASRPRTTPGAQYF
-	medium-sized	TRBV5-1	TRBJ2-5	TGCGCCAGCAGCTTGGGAGACACGAGCCAAGAGACCCAGTACTTC	CASSLGDTSQETQYF
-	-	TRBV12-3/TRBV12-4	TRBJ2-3	TGTGCCAGCAGTTTTGGCAGGGGAGACACAGATACGCAGTATTTT	CASSFGRGDTDTQYF
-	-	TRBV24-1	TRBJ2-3	TGTGCCACCAGTAGCGGGACAGGTACGCAGTATTTT	CATSSGTGTQYF
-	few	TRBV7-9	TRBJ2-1	TGTGCCAGCAGCCCCGGCGGTGAAGGTGAGCAGTTCTTC	CASSPGGEGEQFF
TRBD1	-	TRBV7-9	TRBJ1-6	TGTGCCAGCAGCCTAAGGACAGGGGCAGATTCACCCCTCCACTTT	CASSLRTGADSPLHF
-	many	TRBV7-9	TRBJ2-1	TGTGCCAGCACCGGGGGCTCCTACAATGAGCAGTTCTTC	CASTGGSYNEQFF
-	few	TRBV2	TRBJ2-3	TGTGCCAGTCTGGGCAGGGACGCTCAACTAGATACGCAGTATTTT	CASLGRDAQLDTQYF
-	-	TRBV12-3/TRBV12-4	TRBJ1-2	TGTGCCAGCAGTTCGACGACAGCGATCTATGGCTACACCTTC	CASSSTTAIYGYTF
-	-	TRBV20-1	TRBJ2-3	TGCAGTGCTAGATGGGGGAGCACAGATACGCAGTATTTT	CSARWGSTDTQYF
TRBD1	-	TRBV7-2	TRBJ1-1	TGTGCCAGCAGCCCCCCGGGGACAGGGAGGACTTTCTTT	CASSPPGTGRTFF
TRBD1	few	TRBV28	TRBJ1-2	TGTGCCAGCAGTCCGGGACAGGGGCCCCCCCTTGGCTACACCTTC	CASSPGQGPPLGYTF